The 27 T cell receptor beta chains presented below share a single source sample, sequenced in a study of PD-L1 blockade in urothelial cancer. Here immunoSEQ multiplex PCR was the method, and the copy in TCRdb shows in-frame clones only, minus some. The sample holds roughly 84,000 clones, 82% seen once. Here the sequenced sample was PBMCs, taken around atezolizumab (anti-PD-L1) treatment. The receptors shown here come from a man in his 70s with urothelial cancer.

The chain links TRBV6-5 to TRBJ2-3; the D is unclear. Germline V gene data show CDR1 as MNHEY and CDR2 as SVGAGI. Between the trimmed V and J ends, which lost 6 bases and 0 bases, there was a span of 13 bases. CDR3 length equals 15 residues. CDR3 bases: TGTGCCAGCAGATGGAGCCGCCACAGCACAGATACGCAGTATTTT. Its translation: CASRWSRHSTDTQYF.

This clone came up once. The J gene is TRBJ1-2, the V gene TRBV7-9, with 8 positions matching TRBD1. CDR3 size: 15 residues. Germline-derived CDR1 and CDR2 are SEHNR and FQNEAQ (reference sequence). J gave up 4 bases and V 1 base, and 5 bases lay outside the gene matches. The CDR3 reads CASSLGGQGGYGYTF. CDR3 in DNA: TGTGCCAGCAGCTTAGGTGGACAGGGCGGCTATGGCTACACCTTC.

Ten or more counts support this clone. The V and J genes are TRBV6-1 and TRBJ2-7; 8 positions match TRBD1. Looked up from germline, CDR1 is MNHNS and CDR2 is SASEGT. The CDR3 is made up of 15 amino acids. V shed 7 bases, J shed 4 bases, and the junction held 12 bases outside the gene matches. For the CDR3, the DNA is TGTGCCAGCAACACTGACAGGGGAATCGTTTACGAGCAGTACTTC. Protein sequence: CASNTDRGIVYEQYF.

This rearrangement joins TRBV11-2 to TRBJ2-5; TRBD2 agrees at 14 bases. Germline lookup yields CDR1 SGHAT and CDR2 FQNNGV. Trimming at V came to 1 base and at J to 5 bases, leaving 6 bases not matched to a gene. The CDR3 has 17 amino acids. This CDR3 reads CASSLGGTSGSWETQYF. The DNA for the CDR3 is TGTGCCAGCAGCTTAGGCGGGACTAGCGGGAGCTGGGAGACCCAGTACTTC.

The J gene is TRBJ2-5, the V gene TRBV5-1; D is possibly TRBD1 (5 bases). The CDR3 is made up of 16 amino acids. The V and J ends lost 3 bases and 4 bases respectively, with 19 bases between them. CDR1 SGHRS and CDR2 YFSETQ come from the germline V gene. CDR3 sequence reads: CASSSSHEGVPETQYF. CDR3 nucleotide sequence: TGCGCCAGCAGCTCCTCTCACGAAGGGGTCCCAGAGACCCAGTACTTC.

This clone was recorded at least ten times. V gene TRBV6-6 combines with J gene TRBJ2-1, with 8 nucleotides matching TRBD2. CDR3 length: 13 amino acids. The V gene end was trimmed by 5 bases and the J gene end by 6 bases; junction bases not matched to a gene: 3. Germline assignment: CDR1 MNHNY and CDR2 SVGAGI (reference sequence). The CDR3 protein is CASSTREGNEQFF. CDR3 nucleotide sequence: TGTGCCAGCAGTACCCGGGAGGGCAATGAGCAGTTCTTC.

The CDR3 sequence is CASSLGQGSTGELFF. The DNA for the CDR3 is TGTGCCAGCAGCTTAGGACAGGGGAGCACCGGGGAGCTGTTTTTT. The chain employs TRBV7-2 and TRBJ2-2; the match to TRBD1 covers 8 bases. Germline CDR1 and CDR2: SGHTA and FQGNSA. V dropped 1 base and J dropped 4; count of bases not matched to a gene: 2. This CDR3 spans 15 amino acids.

This chain links TRBV6-6 with TRBJ2-6, with 9 bases identical to TRBD1. V lost 10 bases to trimming and J lost 4 bases; unmatched junction nucleotides: 11. Germline V gene data show CDR1 as MNHNY and CDR2 as SVGAGI (reference sequence). The CDR3 runs 16 residues. CDR3 nucleotides: TGTGCCACCCGACAGGGGGAGCTGTACGGGGCCAACGTCCTGACTTTC. It codes for CATRQGELYGANVLTF.

This chain uses TRBV13 with TRBJ1-1, with D unresolved. Deletions cut 5 bases from V and 7 bases from J, with 23 bases between. CDR3 length: 16 residues. CDR1 PRHDT and CDR2 FYEKMQ come from the germline V gene (reference sequence). The CDR3 DNA reads TGTGCCAGCAGCCCTTCCGGCCGTCTCGGGTTGAATGAAGCTTTCTTT. Translating it yields CASSPSGRLGLNEAFF.

This chain links TRBV27 with TRBJ2-3, with TRBD1 matching over 7 bases. Trimming took 6 bases from V and 1 from J; bases not matched to a gene: 7. This CDR3 spans 15 amino acids. Germline CDR1 and CDR2: MNHEY and SMNVEV (reference sequence). This CDR3 reads CASRSDRDGTDTQYF. In nucleotides, the CDR3 is TGTGCCAGCAGAAGTGACAGGGATGGCACAGATACGCAGTATTTT.

The rearrangement links TRBV9 to TRBJ2-3; the match to TRBD2 covers 7 bases. V lost 0 bases to trimming and J lost 2 bases; unmatched junction nucleotides: 6. This CDR3 has 16 amino acids. CDR1 is SGDLS, CDR2 YYNGEE, per germline. CDR3 protein: CASSVGAGVATDTQYF. Here the CDR3 DNA reads TGTGCCAGCAGCGTAGGGGCGGGGGTGGCCACAGATACGCAGTATTTT.

CDR3 DNA: TGTGCCAGCAGCCCTGGACTAGCGGGACACCCGTACAATGAGCAGTTCTTC. Translated: CASSPGLAGHPYNEQFF. The chain couples TRBV7-6 to TRBJ2-1; 12 positions agree with TRBD2. The CDR3 consists of 17 residues. Germline V gene data show CDR1 as SGHVS and CDR2 as FNYEAQ. V gave up 5 bases and J gave up 4 bases; unmatched junction bases: 9.

The rearrangement joins TRBV19 to TRBJ1-6, with 11 bases aligning to TRBD1. Germline CDR1 LNHDA, CDR2 SQIVND (reference sequence). The CDR3 sequence is 14 residues long. The V and J ends lost 6 bases and 9 bases, in that order; junction bases with no gene match: 4. The CDR3 spells CASSAGTGGSPLHF. The CDR3 DNA sequence: TGTGCCAGTAGCGCCGGGACAGGGGGTTCACCCCTCCACTTT.

This clone is a singleton in its sample. The rearrangement joins TRBV7-9 to TRBJ1-1; D unclear. Germline CDR1 and CDR2: SEHNR and FQNEAQ (reference sequence). The CDR3 consists of 12 residues. V lost 5 bases and J 2 bases, leaving 6 bases between the germline ends. In DNA, the CDR3 is TGTGCCAGCAGCCCTATAAACACTGAAGCTTTCTTT. It yields the protein CASSPINTEAFF.

This clone was recorded only once. V gene TRBV2 combines with J gene TRBJ1-6, with 8 bases matching TRBD1. This CDR3 has 14 amino acids. The V segment lost 8 bases and the J segment 7 bases; nucleotides outside the gene matches: 7. Germline V gene sequence: CDR1 SNHLY, CDR2 FYNNEI. The CDR3 sequence: CASVYGTGNSPLHF. DNA of the CDR3: TGTGCCAGCGTATACGGGACAGGCAATTCACCCCTCCACTTT.

CDR3 sequence reads: CASSPGDSYNEQFF. The DNA of the CDR3 is TGTGCCAGCAGTCCAGGGGATTCCTACAATGAGCAGTTCTTC. The J gene is TRBJ2-1, the V gene TRBV5-8, with D possibly matching TRBD1 (6 bases). V was cut by 5 bases and J by 1 base, with 10 bases left in between. CDR1 SGHTS and CDR2 YDEGEE come from the germline V gene. CDR3 length equals 14 residues.

This clone has just a few counts. This sequence joins TRBV25-1 and TRBJ1-6; 9 nucleotides line up with TRBD1. The germline gives CDR1 MGHDK, CDR2 SYGVNS. This CDR3 comprises 13 residues. The V segment lost 7 bases and the J segment 15 bases; nucleotides outside the gene matches: 10. Here the CDR3 reads CASTGTGNELLHF. The CDR3 DNA sequence: TGTGCCAGCACCGGGACAGGGAATGAACTCCTCCACTTT.

This chain joins TRBV11-3 and TRBJ2-1, with 8 bases lining up with TRBD1. The CDR3 is 15 amino acids. Trimming at V came to 4 bases and at J to 2 bases, leaving 4 bases not matched to a gene. The V gene's germline CDR1 is SGHNT and CDR2 YENEEA. This CDR3 is CASSSQDRAYNEQFF. The CDR3, as DNA: TGTGCCAGCAGCTCCCAGGACAGGGCCTACAATGAGCAGTTCTTC.

The CDR3 reads CASRPIGDTADTQYF. DNA for the CDR3: TGTGCCAGCAGACCCATAGGGGATACTGCAGATACGCAGTATTTT. The V and J genes are TRBV27 and TRBJ2-3, with D possibly TRBD1 on 5 matching bases. Germline V lookup: CDR1 MNHEY, CDR2 SMNVEV (reference sequence). This CDR3 region has 15 residues. V lost 6 bases to trimming and J lost 4 bases, with 17 bases between them.

The rearrangement uses TRBV10-3 and TRBJ2-5; 7 nucleotides agree with TRBD2. The CDR3 is made up of 16 amino acids. J gave up 2 bases and V 2 bases, and 8 bases lay outside the gene matches. Germline lookup yields CDR1 ENHRY and CDR2 SYGVKD. Here the CDR3 DNA reads TGTGCCATCAGTGAGGGGAGTGCGGGAGCACAAGAGACCCAGTACTTC. The encoded protein is CAISEGSAGAQETQYF.

The CDR3 sequence is CASSSLSGDTGELFF. In nucleotides, the CDR3 is TGTGCCAGCAGTTCCCTCTCAGGGGACACCGGGGAGCTGTTTTTT. The V gene is TRBV5-8, the J gene TRBJ2-2; perhaps TRBD1 as D (6 bases). Per the germline V gene, CDR1 is SGHTS and CDR2 is YDEGEE. This CDR3 comprises 15 residues. V gave up 5 bases and J gave up 3 bases, with 14 bases separating them.

The chain couples TRBV19 to TRBJ2-5, with 9 bases that match TRBD1. V lost 7 bases and J lost 6; bases outside the gene matches: 9. The length of the CDR3 is 14 residues. From germline, CDR1 is LNHDA and CDR2 SQIVND (reference sequence). CDR3 sequence (DNA): TGTGCCAGTACCCCGGGACAGGGAGTCCAGACCCAGTACTTC. Protein sequence: CASTPGQGVQTQYF.

V and J are TRBV6-1 and TRBJ1-5, with TRBD1 matching 7 bases. The CDR3 sequence is 15 residues long. Germline CDR1 and CDR2: MNHNS and SASEGT. The V and J ends lost 8 bases and 4 bases, in that order; junction bases with no gene match: 11. CDR3 residues: CASSSSGTVNQPQHF. CDR3 DNA: TGTGCCAGCTCTTCGAGTGGGACAGTTAATCAGCCCCAGCATTTT.

The chain combines TRBV19 with TRBJ2-1, with 8 bases lining up with TRBD2. Germline trimming cut 7 bases from V and 7 bases from J; bases unmatched to any gene: 15. CDR1 is LNHDA and CDR2 is SQIVND in the germline V gene (reference sequence). CDR3 length: 16 amino acids. As DNA, the CDR3 is TGTGCCAGTACCTCGACCGGGACTAGAATTTTGAATGAGCAGTTCTTC. Residues: CASTSTGTRILNEQFF.

J is TRBJ2-5 and V is TRBV11-1; 12 bases line up with TRBD1. The germline CDR1 and CDR2 sequences are SGHAT and FQDESV (reference sequence). The CDR3 is 16 residues long. The trim removed 8 bases at V and 5 bases at J, leaving 12 bases unmatched. CDR3 bases: TGTGCCAGCCGAGCGGGACAGGGGGCAAGGTGGGAGACCCAGTACTTC. Protein product: CASRAGQGARWETQYF.

In this sample, this clone turned up once. The gene calls are TRBV13 and TRBJ2-3; 14 nucleotides line up with TRBD2. This CDR3 has 16 residues. Trimming took 5 bases from V and 4 from J; bases not matched to a gene: 5. Germline loops: CDR1 PRHDT, CDR2 FYEKMQ (reference sequence). The CDR3 sequence is CASSIGTSGSPDTQYF. DNA for the CDR3: TGTGCCAGCAGCATCGGGACTAGCGGGAGCCCAGATACGCAGTATTTT.

The chain is built from TRBV6-5 and TRBJ2-1; TRBD2 is a possible D gene (6 bases). Trimming stripped 6 bases from V and 1 base from J, with 13 bases between. CDR1 is MNHEY and CDR2 is SVGAGI in the germline V gene. The CDR3 extends over 15 amino acids. CDR3 coding DNA: TGTGCCAGCAGCCCCCCCGGGGGTTCCTACAATGAGCAGTTCTTC. Its translation: CASSPPGGSYNEQFF.